These 24 T cell receptor beta chains were all obtained from the same sample, sequenced in a study of T cell responses to AZD1222 COVID-19 vaccine (dated by TCRdb to the early 2020s). Libraries were made using the immunoSEQ multiplex PCR assay. As stored in TCRdb, this immuneACCESS dataset retains in-frame rearrangements with V and J assigned. A fraction of the clones does not appear; measured against another copy, unresolved V genes explain less than half of the discrepancy, and the remainder lacks a known reason. This sample lists 100,000 or so clones; 86% were detected once. The ten largest make up approximately 1.3% of the sample. Taken with the paper, the label for time point translates to: baseline before first vaccination. The sample in question was peripheral blood, obtained on day 0 of AZD1222 vaccination. These receptors came from an adult in good health.

The chain uses TRBV5-1 and TRBJ2-3; D remains ambiguous. Germline CDR1 and CDR2: SGHRS and YFSETQ. This CDR3 has 14 residues. The V end was cut by 5 bases, the J end by 2 bases, with 12 bases between. The CDR3 DNA reads TGCGCCAGCAGTTCGGCAAGCTCCACAGATACGCAGTATTTT. Its translation is CASSSASSTDTQYF. Looking up the rest from reference TRBV5-1 and TRBJ2-3 gives the full variable domain: KAGVTQTPRYLIKTRGQQVTLSCSPISGHRSVSWYQQTPGQGLQFLFEYFSETQRNKGNFPGRFSGRQFSNSRSEMNVSTLELGDSALYLCASSSASSTDTQYFGPGTRLTVL.

The chain couples TRBV15 to TRBJ2-7, with 10 bases lining up with TRBD1. The CDR3 covers 13 residues. CDR1 and CDR2 from the germline V gene are LNHNV and YYDKDF (reference sequence). With 3 bases clipped from V and 5 bases from J, the junction kept 1 base outside the gene matches. The CDR3 region is CATSRTGGHEQYF. In DNA, the CDR3 is TGTGCCACCAGCAGGACAGGGGGCCACGAGCAGTACTTC.

As DNA, the CDR3 is TGTGCCAGCAGTGAATTGGGGTTGTACGAGCAGTACTTC. It is translated as CASSELGLYEQYF. The genes are TRBV25-1 and TRBJ2-7; D is unresolved. Germline loops: CDR1 MGHDK, CDR2 SYGVNS. Trimming removed 1 base at V and 4 bases at J, with 8 bases between. This CDR3 is built from 13 residues.

The chain employs TRBV3-1 (or the pseudogene TRBV3-2) and TRBJ1-1, with TRBD1 as a possible D gene (6 bases). The CDR3 has 13 residues. CDR1 LGHDT and CDR2 YNNKEL come from the germline V gene (reference sequence). Trimming removed 4 bases from V and 6 bases from J, with 12 bases in between. CDR3: CASSRRGESEAFF. CDR3 nucleotide sequence: TGTGCCAGCAGCCGAAGGGGGGAGTCTGAAGCTTTCTTT.

The CDR3 DNA reads as TGTGCCAGCAGTTTACGAGCGGGGCCCTACAATGAGCAGTTCTTC. It encodes CASSLRAGPYNEQFF. This sequence joins TRBV27 and TRBJ2-1, with TRBD2 matching 7 bases. From germline, CDR1 is MNHEY and CDR2 SMNVEV (reference sequence). The CDR3 covers 15 residues. V was pared by 2 bases and J by 2 bases, with 3 bases of the junction left unmatched.

This clone has just one count. This sequence joins TRBV7-6 and TRBJ1-1; 7 bases align to TRBD1. The CDR3 totals 16 residues. J lost 1 base, V lost 3 bases, and 8 bases had no gene match. CDR1 and CDR2 (germline): SGHVS, FNYEAQ. In DNA, the CDR3 is TGTGCCAGCAGCTTCAAAAGGGACAGCGGGAACACTGAAGCTTTCTTT. It encodes CASSFKRDSGNTEAFF.

This chain joins TRBV5-4 and TRBJ2-7; TRBD2 matches at 9 bases. The V gene's germline CDR1 is SGHNT and CDR2 YYREEE (reference sequence). V shed 5 bases and J 6 bases; nucleotides not matched to a gene: 12. The CDR3 sequence is 15 residues long. CDR3 loop: CASRRDAGGQGEQYF. The CDR3, as DNA: TGTGCCAGCAGACGGGACGCGGGAGGGCAAGGCGAGCAGTACTTC.

CDR3 sequence reads: CASGDYQPQHF. CDR3 DNA sequence: TGTGCATCGGGAGACTATCAGCCCCAGCATTTT. The chain is built from TRBV12-3 or TRBV12-4 and TRBJ1-5; D not certain. The CDR3 has 11 residues.

CDR3 amino acids: CAWRTDSLNTEAFF. The CDR3, as DNA: TGTGCCTGGAGGACAGACAGCCTGAACACTGAAGCTTTCTTT. The rearrangement links TRBV30 to TRBJ1-1, with D perhaps TRBD1 (5 bases). Germline CDR1 is GTSNPN and CDR2 is SVGIG (reference sequence). V was shortened by 3 bases and J by 0 bases, with 11 bases between the two germline ends. CDR3 length equals 14 residues.

The chain links TRBV27 to TRBJ2-1; D may be TRBD1 (5 bases). The length of the CDR3 is 17 residues. The V gene lost 2 bases and the J gene lost 8 bases, with 22 bases spanning the gap. Germline-derived CDR1 and CDR2 are MNHEY and SMNVEV (reference sequence). The CDR3 bases are TGTGCCAGCAGTTTAGGGGCTCTGACCTCCGCGATGGATGAGCAGTTCTTC. Its protein is CASSLGALTSAMDEQFF.

The gene calls are TRBV13 and TRBJ2-3, with 9 bases identical to TRBD1. The V gene end was trimmed by 4 bases and the J gene end by 9 bases; junction bases not matched to a gene: 11. Germline loops: CDR1 PRHDT, CDR2 FYEKMQ (reference sequence). There are 15 residues in the CDR3. CDR3 residues: CASSSRDRDSLTQYF. The CDR3, as DNA: TGTGCCAGCAGCTCCCGGGACAGGGACAGCCTAACGCAGTATTTT. The full variable domain, completed using reference TRBV13 and TRBJ2-3, is AAGVIQSPRHLIKEKRETATLKCYPIPRHDTVYWYQQGPGQDPQFLISFYEKMQSDKGSIPDRFSAQQFSDYHSELNMSSLELGDSALYFCASSSRDRDSLTQYFGPGTRLTVL.

The rearrangement uses TRBV6-5 and TRBJ1-3; D unclear. The germline CDR1 and CDR2 sequences are MNHEY and SVGAGI. CDR3 length equals 15 residues. Trimming left V 2 bases short and J 0 bases short, with 8 bases between. This CDR3 is CASSYNGNSGNTIYF. CDR3 nucleotides: TGTGCCAGCAGTTACAATGGAAACTCTGGAAACACCATATATTTT.

The chain links TRBV14 to TRBJ2-1, with 13 nucleotides matching TRBD2. Germline lookup yields CDR1 SGHDN and CDR2 FVKESK. This CDR3 has 15 amino acids. V shed 6 bases and J 7 bases; nucleotides not matched to a gene: 6. CDR3 nucleotide sequence: TGTGCCAGCAGAACGACTAGCGGGAGGTGGAATGAGCAGTTCTTC. This gives the protein CASRTTSGRWNEQFF.

This clone was found a few times. This sequence joins TRBV7-2 and TRBJ1-3; 7 positions match TRBD1. CDR3 size: 15 residues. The germline V gene has CDR1 SGHTA and CDR2 FQGNSA. J was trimmed by 8 bases and V by 5 bases; bases with no gene match: 12. CDR3 loop: CASSLASDRKDTIYF. In DNA form, the CDR3 reads TGTGCCAGCAGCCTTGCATCGGACAGGAAGGACACCATATATTTT.

CDR3 DNA sequence: TGTGCCAGCAGCTTGGGAATCTACGAGCAGTACTTC. It encodes CASSLGIYEQYF. The chain has TRBV5-4 and TRBJ2-7; D is unresolved. Deletions cut 0 bases from V and 3 bases from J, with 4 bases between. From germline, CDR1 is SGHNT and CDR2 YYREEE (reference sequence). This CDR3 is built from 12 residues.

The genes are TRBV11-3 and TRBJ2-1, with 9 bases matching TRBD2. The CDR3 runs 16 residues. Germline assignment: CDR1 SGHNT and CDR2 YENEEA. V lost 5 bases to trimming and J lost 7 bases; unmatched junction nucleotides: 12. The CDR3 DNA sequence: TGTGCCAGCAGCAGTGAAGGTCTAGCGGGACGGAATGAGCAGTTCTTC. Translation: CASSSEGLAGRNEQFF.

V usage is TRBV5-1 and J usage is TRBJ2-2; 11 positions agree with TRBD1. V lost 4 bases, J lost 4 bases, and 3 bases stayed unmatched. Per germline, CDR1 SGHRS and CDR2 YFSETQ. The CDR3 runs to 15 residues. CDR3 nucleotide sequence: TGCGCCAGCAGCCCGGACAGGGGGCTCACCGGGGAGCTGTTTTTT. It specifies CASSPDRGLTGELFF.

To note about this clone: One end of the junction varies from germline; a read error may be responsible. The V call is TRBV7-3, the J call TRBJ1-2, with 7 nucleotides matching TRBD1. In germline, CDR1 is SGHTA, CDR2 FQGTGA. This CDR3 has 13 residues. The CDR3 DNA sequence: TGTGCCAGCAGTTTAAGACAGGGACATGGCTACACCTTC. Residues: CASSLRQGHGYTF.

The chain employs TRBV9 and TRBJ2-7, with 9 bases identical to TRBD2. The CDR3 consists of 15 residues. The V gene end was trimmed by 4 bases and the J gene end by 5 bases; junction bases not matched to a gene: 10. Germline CDR1 reads SGDLS; CDR2 reads YYNGEE. CDR3 bases: TGTGCCAGCAGCTCGGAAGGCGGGAGGGAGCACGAGCAGTACTTC. It yields the protein CASSSEGGREHEQYF.

The gene calls are TRBV5-4 and TRBJ2-1; no clear D gene. This CDR3 spans 11 amino acids. From germline, CDR1 is SGHNT and CDR2 YYREEE (reference sequence). With 6 bases removed from V and 6 bases from J, the gap between germline ends came to 7 bases. This CDR3 is CASTFSNEQFF. The CDR3 DNA reads TGTGCCAGCACCTTTTCCAATGAGCAGTTCTTC. Filled out from reference TRBV5-4 and TRBJ2-1, the complete variable domain reads ETGVTQSPTHLIKTRGQQVTLRCSSQSGHNTVSWYQQALGQGPQFIFQYYREEENGRGNFPPRFSGLQFPNYSSELNVNALELDDSALYLCASTFSNEQFFGPGTRLTVL.

J is TRBJ2-7 and V is TRBV19; D is tentatively TRBD1 or TRBD2 (5 bases each). V gave up 6 bases and J gave up 6 bases, with 15 bases separating them. The CDR3 runs to 13 residues. Germline V gives CDR1 LNHDA, CDR2 SQIVND (reference sequence). CDR3 coding DNA: TGTGCCAGTAGCCAGACCCGGGACGGCGAGCAGTACTTC. It is translated as CASSQTRDGEQYF.

This clone was seen just once. CDR3 sequence reads: CASSKGGDIYGYTF. The CDR3 DNA reads TGTGCCAGCAGTAAGGGCGGAGATATCTATGGCTACACCTTC. The chain recombines TRBV27 with TRBJ1-2; D unclear. Germline values: CDR1 MNHEY, CDR2 SMNVEV (reference sequence). This CDR3 contains 14 residues. V was clipped by 5 bases and J by 4 bases, with 14 bases between them.

The chain links TRBV25-1 to TRBJ2-2, with 7 bases identical to TRBD1. Losses at the gene ends were 2 bases for V and 0 bases for J; bases not matched to a gene: 3. The CDR3 contains 16 residues. The germline gives CDR1 MGHDK, CDR2 SYGVNS. The CDR3 is CASSEDRASNTGELFF. CDR3 nucleotide sequence: TGTGCCAGCAGTGAAGACAGGGCATCGAACACCGGGGAGCTGTTTTTT.

The rearrangement joins TRBV29-1 to TRBJ2-5; 13 nucleotides align to TRBD2. This CDR3 contains 14 residues. Germline V CDR1 and CDR2: SQVTM, ANQGSEA. V was clipped by 7 bases and J by 5 bases; unmatched bases: 7. The CDR3 DNA is TGCAGCGCAAAACTAGCGGGAGGGCCGGAGACCCAGTACTTC. It codes for CSAKLAGGPETQYF. Using reference TRBV29-1 and TRBJ2-5 for the parts outside the CDR3, the full variable domain is SAVISQKPSRDICQRGTSLTIQCQVDSQVTMMFWYRQQPGQSLTLIATANQGSEATYESGFVIDKFPISRPNLTFSTLTVSNMSPEDSSIYLCSAKLAGGPETQYFGPGTRLLVL.